The source of this T cell receptor (beta chain) is a study of post-analysis software for immune sequencing data. Overall study findings and caveats: TRBV5-6, TRBV5-1 and TRBV20-1 belonged to a set of about five TRBV segments that were more frequent in patients than controls. F measure showed strong co-clustering of same-batch samples.

This clonotype was observed a few times. The antigen remains undetermined. The CDR3 runs 15 residues. The germline V gene encodes CDR1 DFQATT and CDR2 SNEGSKA (reference sequence). V lost 6 bases to trimming and J lost 0 bases; unmatched junction nucleotides: 10. TCR beta cDNA libraries had unique molecular identifiers. TCRdb called the PCR reads again in MiXCR, with one record for every CDR3 protein. The sample yields about 760,000 distinct CDR3 sequences, 25% to 30% seen once. Material: blood. The chain joins TRBV20-1 to TRBJ2-7; 8 bases line up with TRBD1. This TCR derives from a girl aged 5 to 17 with multiple sclerosis. The CDR3 DNA reads as TGCAGTGCAAGGCATCGACAGGGGACCTCCTACGAGCAGTACTTC. It specifies CSARHRQGTSYEQYF.